The table lists the clone carrying this T cell receptor beta chain with a few counts. Some clones are missing from TCRdb's copy, which holds only in-frame ones; the method was immunoSEQ multiplex PCR. Here the sample spans some 17,000 clones, roughly 72% being singletons. Treatment of the sample: randomized to nivolumab then ipilimumab (arm A) or the reverse (arm B). DNA-damaging chemotherapy had not been given to any patient beforehand. From thawed PBMCs, live CD3+CD8+ cells negative for CD19 and CD56 were sorted. The CDR3 is made up of 16 amino acids. Germline loops: CDR1 MNHNS, CDR2 SASEGT. Unmatched junction bases numbered 7, after V lost 2 bases and J lost 5 bases. This record comes from a study of sequential checkpoint blockade in melanoma. Overall study: Patients were randomized 1:1 to nivolumab-then-ipilimumab or ipilimumab-then-nivolumab first-line. After both sequences, patients received maintenance nivolumab.

This chain connects TRBV6-1 to TRBJ2-5; TRBD2 matches 11 bases. The sample consisted of CD8+ T cells sorted from blood (inferred from file names), taken from a patient given nivolumab and ipilimumab in sequence. This receptor was taken from a human donor with melanoma. The CDR3 nucleotides read TGTGCCAGCAGTGAATGGGTTAGCGGGGGGGGTGAGACCCAGTACTTC. It translates to CASSEWVSGGGETQYF.